This T cell receptor beta chain was observed in a study of CD8 T cells in ankylosing spondylitis. Points on this clonotype: A junction end diverges from the germline sequence, so it may reflect a read error.

TCRdb re-derived calls from the 5' RACE reads in MiXCR, one entry per CDR3 protein. The table has about 31,000 distinct CDR3 sequences, around 6.7% seen once; the top ten hold about 10%. The CDR3 is made up of 13 amino acids. Per the germline V gene, CDR1 is LNHDA and CDR2 is SQIVND (reference sequence). Specimen: blood, either unsorted or a sorted T cell fraction (not recorded which). The chain joins TRBV19 to TRBJ1-1; D call uncertain. The sequence came from a male donor with ankylosing spondylitis or in good health (not recorded which). The CDR3 DNA reads as TGTGCCAGTAGTAAGGCCGGTCCTTTGGAGGCTTACTTT. The encoded protein is CASSKAGPLEAYF. The variable domain in full, completed from reference TRBV19 and TRBJ1-1, reads DGGITQSPKYLFRKEGQNVTLSCEQNLNHDAMYWYRQDPGQGLRLIYYSQIVNDFQKGDIAEGYSVSREKKESFPLTVTSAQKNPTAFYLCASSKAGPLEAYFGQGTRLTVV.